Following are 31 T cell receptor beta chains from one sample sequenced in a study of shared clonotypes between healthy human individuals. Sequenced by immunoSEQ multiplex PCR; TCRdb stores in-frame clones only, minus some. The profile covers 650,000 to 800,000 clones, with roughly two thirds appearing a single time and approximately 2% taken by the ten largest. The sample was memory CD4+ T cells sorted from blood. Subset of the sample: CD45RA-negative fraction. All receptors come from a woman aged 25 to 39 in good health.

This clone showed up just a few times. The chain employs TRBV4-1 and TRBJ2-3; D gene ambiguous. Per the germline V gene, CDR1 is MGHRA and CDR2 is YSYEKL. V was shortened by 3 bases and J by 6 bases, with 13 bases between the two germline ends. The CDR3 covers 14 residues. CDR3 amino acids: CASSQPDRADTQYF. Here the CDR3 DNA reads TGCGCCAGCAGCCAGCCTGATCGGGCGGATACGCAGTATTTT.

The CDR3, as DNA: TGTGCCAGCAGAGACAGGGGGGGAGGAGAGACCCAGTACTTC. Its protein is CASRDRGGGETQYF. This chain links TRBV2 with TRBJ2-5, with TRBD1 matching 9 bases. J gave up 4 bases and V 6 bases, and 6 bases lay outside the gene matches. Germline-derived CDR1 and CDR2 are SNHLY and FYNNEI. CDR3 length: 14 amino acids.

The chain has TRBV5-6 and TRBJ2-5, with unresolved D. V shed 7 bases and J shed 4 bases, with 17 bases lying between them. Germline CDR1 SGHDT, CDR2 YYEEEE. The CDR3 consists of 14 residues. CDR3 coding DNA: TGTGCCAGCCGAAACCGGGTAGGAGCAGAGACCCAGTACTTC. As protein: CASRNRVGAETQYF.

This clone came up a few times. The J gene is TRBJ2-1, the V gene TRBV7-3, with 10 bases fitting TRBD2. With V trimmed by 5 bases and J by 0 bases, 7 bases remained unmatched. Germline V lookup: CDR1 SGHTA, CDR2 FQGTGA. CDR3 length equals 17 residues. CDR3 nucleotide sequence: TGTGCCAGCAGCCCCCGGACTAGCGGTTTCTCCTACAATGAGCAGTTCTTC. Translating it yields CASSPRTSGFSYNEQFF.

The chain recombines TRBV2 with TRBJ2-2; TRBD1 matches at 7 bases. CDR3 length: 17 residues. With 2 bases clipped from V and 0 bases from J, the junction kept 6 bases outside the gene matches. Germline V gene lookup returns CDR1 SNHLY and CDR2 FYNNEI. In DNA form, the CDR3 reads TGTGCCAGCAGTGAACCCCGGGACAGCGCGAACACCGGGGAGCTGTTTTTT. Translation: CASSEPRDSANTGELFF.

This clone was seen at least ten times. The chain employs TRBV10-2 and TRBJ1-1, with TRBD1 matching 7 bases. This CDR3 has 15 residues. Looked up from germline, CDR1 is WSHSY and CDR2 is SAAADI. J gave up 8 bases and V 5 bases, and 14 bases lay outside the gene matches. The CDR3 bases are TGCGCCAGCAGTCTCCACCAAACAGGGGCGAGGGAAGCTTTCTTT. This sequence encodes CASSLHQTGAREAFF.

V is TRBV7-2 and J is TRBJ2-7; D possibly uses TRBD1 or TRBD2 (6 bases each). The V end lost 4 bases, the J end lost 2 bases, and 18 bases lay between the germline ends. This CDR3 is built from 16 residues. Germline V lookup: CDR1 SGHTA, CDR2 FQGNSA. CDR3 region: CASSSFGGASTYEQYF. The CDR3 nucleotides read TGTGCCAGCAGCTCCTTCGGGGGCGCGAGTACCTACGAGCAGTACTTC.

V and J are TRBV9 and TRBJ2-2; D unclear. Trimming took off 4 bases at V and 3 bases at J, with 4 bases between the two ends. The germline V gene has CDR1 SGDLS and CDR2 YYNGEE. CDR3 length: 12 amino acids. CDR3 DNA sequence: TGTGCCAGCAGCTCACACACCGGGGAGCTGTTTTTT. Translation: CASSSHTGELFF.

V and J are TRBV5-1 and TRBJ2-7; TRBD1 matches at 9 bases. The CDR3 runs 15 residues. Germline V gene sequence: CDR1 SGHRS, CDR2 YFSETQ. V lost 3 bases and J lost 1; bases outside the gene matches: 5. The CDR3: CASSSTGGWSYEQYF. CDR3 nucleotide sequence: TGCGCCAGCAGCTCGACAGGGGGGTGGTCCTACGAGCAGTACTTC.

V is TRBV6-4 and J is TRBJ2-1, with 8 bases identical to TRBD2. The CDR3 consists of 14 residues. Germline-derived CDR1 and CDR2 are MRHNA and SNTAGT. J gave up 4 bases and V 7 bases, and 6 bases lay outside the gene matches. This CDR3 is CASISPGGYNEQFF. The CDR3 DNA sequence: TGTGCCAGCATTAGCCCGGGGGGGTACAATGAGCAGTTCTTC.

This chain links TRBV30 with TRBJ2-2, with D unresolved. The CDR3 sequence is 12 residues long. With 0 bases removed from V and 7 bases from J, the gap between germline ends came to 6 bases. Looked up from germline, CDR1 is GTSNPN and CDR2 is SVGIG (reference sequence). The CDR3 loop reads CAWSVRGGELFF. CDR3 DNA sequence: TGTGCCTGGAGTGTACGAGGCGGGGAGCTGTTTTTT.

The table lists this clone with a count of one. V is TRBV5-1 and J is TRBJ2-5; D uncertain. CDR1 and CDR2 (germline): SGHRS, YFSETQ. The V and J ends lost 0 bases and 5 bases respectively, with 5 bases between them. The CDR3 covers 12 residues. The CDR3 reads CASSLEFETQYF. Here the CDR3 DNA reads TGCGCCAGCAGCTTGGAGTTCGAGACCCAGTACTTC.

This clone was counted a single time. This sample includes further DNA sequences coding for the same CDR3. The chain couples TRBV7-2 to TRBJ1-1; D is possibly TRBD1 (6 bases). Germline V gives CDR1 SGHTA, CDR2 FQGNSA. This CDR3 has 13 residues. V was pared by 5 bases and J by 3 bases, with 10 bases between. CDR3 bases: TGTGCCAGCAGCAAACAGGGAGACACTGAAGCTTTCTTT. This gives the protein CASSKQGDTEAFF.

The chain has TRBV2 and TRBJ2-5, with 8 bases fitting TRBD2. The germline V gene encodes CDR1 SNHLY and CDR2 FYNNEI. This CDR3 is built from 14 residues. V shed 3 bases and J 5 bases; nucleotides not matched to a gene: 5. The CDR3, as DNA: TGTGCCAGCAGTGATAGGACTAGCTCCGAGACCCAGTACTTC. It yields the protein CASSDRTSSETQYF.

The chain has TRBV4-2 and TRBJ2-2; D ambiguous. This CDR3 has 13 amino acids. CDR1 LGHNA and CDR2 YNFKEQ come from the germline V gene. V lost 5 bases and J lost 6, with 10 bases in between. The CDR3 protein is CASSARLPGELFF. DNA of the CDR3: TGTGCCAGCAGCGCCCGTCTACCCGGGGAGCTGTTTTTT.

V and J are TRBV6-5 and TRBJ2-1, with no clear D. The V gene's germline CDR1 is MNHEY and CDR2 SVGAGI. The CDR3 contains 11 residues. V lost 6 bases and J 8 bases, leaving 8 bases between the germline ends. CDR3 protein: CASSRLDEQFF. The CDR3 region has the DNA TGTGCCAGCAGCCGACTTGATGAGCAGTTCTTC.

The chain combines TRBV7-6 with TRBJ2-1; 10 bases map to TRBD2. This CDR3 is 16 amino acids long. V shed 5 bases, J shed 3 bases, and the junction held 7 bases outside the gene matches. CDR1 and CDR2 from the germline V gene are SGHVS and FNYEAQ. CDR3 amino acids: CASSPQAGGYYNEQFF. The CDR3 DNA follows: TGTGCCAGCAGCCCGCAAGCGGGAGGGTACTACAATGAGCAGTTCTTC.

This rearrangement joins TRBV11-2 to TRBJ2-6; perhaps TRBD2 as D (6 bases). This CDR3 comprises 17 residues. CDR1 and CDR2 (germline): SGHAT, FQNNGV. V was cut by 6 bases and J by 4 bases, with 19 bases left in between. This CDR3 reads CASSRTPGGRGANVLTF. The CDR3 coding sequence is TGTGCCAGCAGTCGTACCCCTGGTGGGAGGGGGGCCAACGTCCTGACTTTC.

The gene calls are TRBV25-1 and TRBJ2-1; TRBD2 agrees at 9 bases. V lost 3 bases, J lost 7 bases, and 7 bases stayed unmatched. The CDR3 has 15 amino acids. The germline V gene has CDR1 MGHDK and CDR2 SYGVNS. The CDR3 DNA reads TGTGCCAGCAGTGAGTCTACTAGCGGGCCGAATGAGCAGTTCTTC. This sequence encodes CASSESTSGPNEQFF. Full variable domain (missing parts from reference TRBV25-1 and TRBJ2-1): EADIYQTPRYLVIGTGKKITLECSQTMGHDKMYWYQQDPGMELHLIHYSYGVNSTEKGDLSSESTVSRIRTEHFPLTLESARPSHTSQYLCASSESTSGPNEQFFGPGTRLTVL.

This sequence joins TRBV21-1 and TRBJ2-5; TRBD2 is the table's D call, not checked against the DNA. The J call could be wrong; TRBJ2-7 is a better fit for the DNA end. TRBV21-1 is classified as a pseudogene. CDR3 length equals 11 residues. For the CDR3, the DNA is TGTGCCAGCAGCCCCCGGTACGAGCAGTACTTC. Protein: CASSPRYEQYF.

The V call is TRBV2, the J call TRBJ2-3; D not resolved. Trimming stripped 7 bases from V and 0 bases from J, with 5 bases between. This CDR3 comprises 12 residues. In germline, CDR1 is SNHLY, CDR2 FYNNEI. The CDR3 protein is CASKGSTDTQYF. In DNA, the CDR3 is TGTGCCAGCAAGGGAAGCACAGATACGCAGTATTTT.

This clone was recorded once. A junction end diverges from the germline sequence, so it may reflect a read error. The chain employs TRBV15 and TRBJ2-5; a weak D match, TRBD2 (5 bases). Germline lookup yields CDR1 LNHNV and CDR2 YYDKDF (reference sequence). The CDR3 has 10 residues. The CDR3 DNA sequence: TGTGCCACTTACCTGGCCCGGAGGCACTTC. As protein: CATYLARRHF.

The rearrangement links TRBV18 to TRBJ1-5; 7 bases match TRBD1. Germline CDR1 reads KGHSH; CDR2 reads LQKENI. V lost 3 bases, J lost 5 bases, and 13 bases stayed unmatched. This CDR3 contains 17 residues. The CDR3, as DNA: TGTGCCAGCTCACCCGCGGACAGGCCCTTAAGAGATCAGCCCCAGCATTTT. It yields the protein CASSPADRPLRDQPQHF.

The chain combines TRBV7-2 with TRBJ2-2, with D hard to call. The CDR3 consists of 13 residues. Germline V gene lookup returns CDR1 SGHTA and CDR2 FQGNSA. Trimming removed 5 bases at V and 0 bases at J, with 4 bases between. The CDR3 is CASSLTNTGELFF. The CDR3 DNA sequence: TGTGCCAGCAGCCTAACGAACACCGGGGAGCTGTTTTTT.

The chain uses TRBV28 and TRBJ2-1, with 7 bases identical to TRBD2. CDR3 length: 12 amino acids. The germline gives CDR1 MDHEN, CDR2 SYDVKM. J was trimmed by 15 bases and V by 6 bases; bases with no gene match: 11. CDR3 DNA: TGTGCCAGCAGCCCCACTAGCGTGAGGAGGTTCTTC. It codes for CASSPTSVRRFF. Variable domain in full (rest from reference TRBV28 and TRBJ2-1): DVKVTQSSRYLVKRTGEKVFLECVQDMDHENMFWYRQDPGLGLRLIYFSYDVKMKEKGDIPEGYSVSREKKERFSLILESASTNQTSMYLCASSPTSVRRFFGPGTRLTVL.

The chain is built from TRBV1 and TRBJ2-4; the tabulated D call, TRBD2, remains unverified against the DNA. TRBV1 is shown as a pseudogene. This CDR3 has 21 residues. CDR3 protein: CTSSQDKRASGRDLAKNIQYF. In DNA, the CDR3 is TGCACCAGCAGCCAAGATAAAAGGGCTAGCGGGAGGGATCTAGCCAAAAACATTCAGTACTTC.

Notes on this clone: The identical CDR3 is also encoded by other nucleotide sequences in the sample. The chain combines TRBV28 with TRBJ2-7, with D unclear. Germline CDR1 reads MDHEN; CDR2 reads SYDVKM. This CDR3 is 11 amino acids long. Deletions cut 1 base from V and 6 bases from J, with 4 bases between. CDR3 protein: CASSLSREQYF. CDR3 nucleotides: TGTGCCAGCAGTTTATCGCGCGAGCAGTACTTC.

The V call is TRBV19, the J call TRBJ1-4; 10 bases match TRBD1. Germline V lookup: CDR1 LNHDA, CDR2 SQIVND (reference sequence). The V gene end was trimmed by 7 bases and the J gene end by 5 bases; junction bases not matched to a gene: 7. The CDR3 is 15 residues long. The CDR3 region has the DNA TGTGCCAGTACCACCCCGGGACAGGGGAATGAAAAACTGTTTTTT. Protein sequence: CASTTPGQGNEKLFF.

The chain joins TRBV25-1 to TRBJ1-2, with 8 bases aligning to TRBD1. Per the germline V gene, CDR1 is MGHDK and CDR2 is SYGVNS. The CDR3 has 16 amino acids. V shed 6 bases, J shed 0 bases, and the junction held 9 bases outside the gene matches. CDR3 coding DNA: TGTGCCAGCAGCCACATAGGACAGGGAACTAACTATGGCTACACCTTC. This gives the protein CASSHIGQGTNYGYTF.

The rearrangement joins TRBV6-1 to TRBJ1-3; D is uncertain. Trimming took off 2 bases at V and 2 bases at J, with 4 bases between the two ends. In germline, CDR1 is MNHNS, CDR2 SASEGT. CDR3 length: 13 residues. CDR3 sequence: CASSEPAGNTIYF. The DNA for the CDR3 is TGTGCCAGCAGTGAACCGGCTGGAAACACCATATATTTT.

The chain links TRBV6-1 to TRBJ2-5; no definite D call. The CDR3 totals 12 residues. The ends were cut back, 6 bases at V and 2 bases at J, with 7 bases in the middle. CDR1 MNHNS and CDR2 SASEGT come from the germline V gene. CDR3 in amino acids: CASRTVQETQYF. For the CDR3, the DNA is TGTGCCAGCAGGACTGTTCAAGAGACCCAGTACTTC.